This is a list of T cell receptor beta chains from one sample in a study of cytomegalovirus exposure and HLA in healthy donors. The assay was immunoSEQ multiplex PCR, and TCRdb's table has in-frame clones only and misses some. The data show 85,000 to 100,000 clones, with 77% seen just once and around 7.8% held by the top ten. What was sequenced was PBMCs. These receptors were obtained from a man between 50 and 59 years old in good health and CMV-seropositive. Each CDR3 is given with its conserved first and last residue. The D gene is left open where the match is weak. Clone size is not always given. Where it is, it says once, few, many or a class for expanded clones.

J gene: TRBJ1-5; clone size: -; CDR3 length: 14; D gene: TRBD1; V gene: TRBV7-2; CDR3 DNA: TGTGCCAGCAGCTTAGGGGACAGGGCCCAGCCCCAGCATTTT; CDR3 protein: CASSLGDRAQPQHF
J gene: TRBJ2-4; clone size: -; CDR3 length: 15; D gene: -; V gene: TRBV6-5; CDR3 DNA: TGTGCCAGCAGTTACTCGTCATTGGCCAAAAACATTCAGTACTTC; CDR3 protein: CASSYSSLAKNIQYF
J gene: TRBJ2-1; clone size: -; CDR3 length: 14; D gene: TRBD1; V gene: TRBV7-2; CDR3 DNA: TGTGCCAGCAGCTTAGGACAGGGGGTCTATGAGCAGTTCTTC; CDR3 protein: CASSLGQGVYEQFF
J gene: TRBJ1-1; clone size: -; CDR3 length: 14; D gene: -; V gene: TRBV2; CDR3 DNA: TGTGCCAGTAGACGAACCCCACAGGGCAAAGAAGCTTTCTTT; CDR3 protein: CASRRTPQGKEAFF
J gene: TRBJ1-2; clone size: -; CDR3 length: 15; D gene: -; V gene: TRBV28; CDR3 DNA: TGTGCCAGCAGTACCCCGACAGGTCCAAACTATGGCTACACCTTC; CDR3 protein: CASSTPTGPNYGYTF
J gene: TRBJ2-1; clone size: -; CDR3 length: 15; D gene: -; V gene: TRBV7-3; CDR3 DNA: TGTGCCAGCAGCTTAACGGGCGGGGGCGACAATGAGCAGTTCTTC; CDR3 protein: CASSLTGGGDNEQFF
J gene: TRBJ1-1; clone size: -; CDR3 length: 13; D gene: -; V gene: TRBV19; CDR3 DNA: TGTGCCAGTAGAACAGGTTGGAACACTGAAGCTTTCTTT; CDR3 protein: CASRTGWNTEAFF
J gene: TRBJ2-1; clone size: few; CDR3 length: 13; D gene: -; V gene: TRBV7-8; CDR3 DNA: TGTGCCAGCAGCTTACCGGGGGGCCATGAGCAGTTCTTC; CDR3 protein: CASSLPGGHEQFF
J gene: TRBJ1-5; clone size: -; CDR3 length: 13; D gene: -; V gene: TRBV4-1; CDR3 DNA: TGCGCCAGCAGCCCTGACAGTAATCAGCCCCAGCATTTT; CDR3 protein: CASSPDSNQPQHF
J gene: TRBJ1-2; clone size: -; CDR3 length: 13; D gene: -; V gene: TRBV18; CDR3 DNA: TGTGCCAGCTCACCAGCACAGGGTGAAGGCTACACCTTC; CDR3 protein: CASSPAQGEGYTF
J gene: TRBJ2-1; clone size: few; CDR3 length: 15; D gene: TRBD2; V gene: TRBV9; CDR3 DNA: TGTGCCAGCAGCGTAGCGGCTAGCGGGGGTTATGAGCAGTTCTTC; CDR3 protein: CASSVAASGGYEQFF
J gene: TRBJ2-3; clone size: -; CDR3 length: 16; D gene: TRBD1; V gene: TRBV5-1; CDR3 DNA: TGCGCCAGCAGCTTGGGGGACAGGGGGCACGCAGATACGCAGTATTTT; CDR3 protein: CASSLGDRGHADTQYF
J gene: TRBJ2-7; clone size: -; CDR3 length: 14; D gene: TRBD1; V gene: TRBV6-5; CDR3 DNA: TGTGCCAGCAGTTACAAAGGACAGGGCACCGAGCAGTACTTC; CDR3 protein: CASSYKGQGTEQYF
J gene: TRBJ2-1; clone size: -; CDR3 length: 14; D gene: -; V gene: TRBV5-1; CDR3 DNA: TGCGCCAGCAGCTGGGGAAGGACCGGGGATGAGCAGTTCTTC; CDR3 protein: CASSWGRTGDEQFF
J gene: TRBJ2-3; clone size: -; CDR3 length: 13; D gene: TRBD1; V gene: TRBV9; CDR3 DNA: TGTGCCAGCAGCGTTACAGGGGTAGATACGCAGTATTTT; CDR3 protein: CASSVTGVDTQYF
J gene: TRBJ2-2; clone size: -; CDR3 length: 13; D gene: -; V gene: TRBV19; CDR3 DNA: TGTGCCAGTAGTAGGGAGTTCACCGGGGAGCTGTTTTTT; CDR3 protein: CASSREFTGELFF
J gene: TRBJ1-2; clone size: -; CDR3 length: 14; D gene: -; V gene: TRBV6-5; CDR3 DNA: TGTGCCAGCAGTTACGGTGCCAGTGCTAGTGGCTACACCTTC; CDR3 protein: CASSYGASASGYTF
J gene: TRBJ2-7; clone size: -; CDR3 length: 14; D gene: TRBD2; V gene: TRBV28; CDR3 DNA: TGTGCCAGCAGTTTATTGGGGGACTACTACGAGCAGTACTTC; CDR3 protein: CASSLLGDYYEQYF
J gene: TRBJ2-7; clone size: -; CDR3 length: 19; D gene: TRBD1; V gene: TRBV7-6; CDR3 DNA: TGTGCCAGCAGCTTAGTGGCCCCCCCGGACAGGGGATGGTCCTACGAGCAGTACTTC; CDR3 protein: CASSLVAPPDRGWSYEQYF
J gene: TRBJ1-5; clone size: -; CDR3 length: 15; D gene: -; V gene: TRBV9; CDR3 DNA: TGTGCCAGCAGCCCTGGAGGGCATTCGGATCAGCCCCAGCATTTT; CDR3 protein: CASSPGGHSDQPQHF
J gene: TRBJ2-1; clone size: few; CDR3 length: 16; D gene: TRBD2; V gene: TRBV4-3; CDR3 DNA: TGCGCCAGCAGCCAGGGACTAGCGAATAACTACAATGAGCAGTTCTTC; CDR3 protein: CASSQGLANNYNEQFF
J gene: TRBJ2-3; clone size: -; CDR3 length: 14; D gene: -; V gene: TRBV28; CDR3 DNA: TGTGCCAGCAGTTTACAGGGGTGGGGAGATACGCAGTATTTT; CDR3 protein: CASSLQGWGDTQYF
J gene: TRBJ1-2; clone size: -; CDR3 length: 13; D gene: TRBD1; V gene: TRBV6-5; CDR3 DNA: TGTGCCAGCCGTACGGGACAGGAGTATGGCTACACCTTC; CDR3 protein: CASRTGQEYGYTF
J gene: TRBJ2-5; clone size: -; CDR3 length: 16; D gene: TRBD2; V gene: TRBV7-2; CDR3 DNA: TGTGCCAGCAGCTCTGCAGGGCTAGCGGGGGAAGAGACCCAGTACTTC; CDR3 protein: CASSSAGLAGEETQYF
J gene: TRBJ1-1; clone size: -; CDR3 length: 14; D gene: TRBD1; V gene: TRBV5-1; CDR3 DNA: TGCGCCAGCAGCCTGGACAGGGTGAACACTGAAGCTTTCTTT; CDR3 protein: CASSLDRVNTEAFF
J gene: TRBJ2-5; clone size: few; CDR3 length: 13; D gene: -; V gene: TRBV12-5; CDR3 DNA: TGTGCTAGTGGTGCAGGGTCAGGCGAGACCCAGTACTTC; CDR3 protein: CASGAGSGETQYF
J gene: TRBJ1-2; clone size: -; CDR3 length: 13; D gene: TRBD1; V gene: TRBV15; CDR3 DNA: TGTGCCACCAGCCCGGACAGGGGGCGAGGCTACACCTTC; CDR3 protein: CATSPDRGRGYTF
J gene: TRBJ1-3; clone size: -; CDR3 length: 15; D gene: TRBD1; V gene: TRBV6-1; CDR3 DNA: TGTGCCAGCAGTTCCCCGGGACAGGCTGGAAACACCATATATTTT; CDR3 protein: CASSSPGQAGNTIYF
J gene: TRBJ2-5; clone size: -; CDR3 length: 13; D gene: TRBD1; V gene: TRBV5-1; CDR3 DNA: TGCGCCAGCGCCGGGACAGGGAGTGAGACCCAGTACTTC; CDR3 protein: CASAGTGSETQYF